Given below is one TCR beta chain in context. The assay was immunoSEQ multiplex PCR, and TCRdb's table has in-frame clones only and misses some. Counted here are approximately 300,000 clones, 70% to 90% occurring once; the ten biggest clones make up roughly 6.5%. The data are from a study of blood T cell repertoires in COVID-19. This CDR3 has 15 amino acids. The V end lost 5 bases, the J end lost 5 bases, and 13 bases lay between the germline ends. From germline, CDR1 is MNHEY and CDR2 SVGAGI. The chain joins TRBV6-5 to TRBJ1-6, with a possible D match to TRBD1 (6 bases). The specimen sequenced was peripheral blood. The TCR sequence derives from a man between 18 and 35 years old who had recovered from COVID-19. CDR3: CASSTATGNNSPLHF. In DNA, the CDR3 is TGTGCCAGCAGTACAGCGACAGGAAATAATTCACCCCTCCACTTT.